Listed below are T cell receptor beta chains from one sample, sequenced in a study of identical twins. TCRdb processed the 5' RACE reads anew with MiXCR; each CDR3 protein has one entry. Altogether 410,000 or so distinct CDR3 sequences are present, approximately 17% being singletons, with the ten largest covering 9% to 15%. The sample consisted of naive T cells sorted from blood. These receptors originate from a man aged 50-59 years in good health. Each CDR3 is given with its conserved first and last residue. D genes are given only for firm matches. For some rows the clone size is stated as once, few or many, or as a class when expanded; others skip it.

clone size: -; V gene: TRBV12-3/TRBV12-4; D gene: -; J gene: TRBJ2-5; CDR3 DNA: TGTGCCAGCAGTCAAGAGAGGACCCAGTACTTC; CDR3 protein: CASSQERTQYF
clone size: many; V gene: TRBV6-5; D gene: -; J gene: TRBJ1-4; CDR3 DNA: TGTGCCAGCAGTTACTCGTCAACAACTAATGAAAAACTGTTTTTT; CDR3 protein: CASSYSSTTNEKLFF
clone size: few; V gene: TRBV7-2; D gene: -; J gene: TRBJ1-2; CDR3 DNA: TGTGCCAGCAGCCCGGACACATCTAACTATGGCTACACCTTC; CDR3 protein: CASSPDTSNYGYTF
clone size: many; V gene: TRBV20-1; D gene: -; J gene: TRBJ1-1; CDR3 DNA: TGCAGTGCCAACCTGGGGGAAAACCCTGAAGCTTTCTTT; CDR3 protein: CSANLGENPEAFF
clone size: -; V gene: TRBV18; D gene: -; J gene: TRBJ2-1; CDR3 DNA: TGTGCCAGCTCACCTCAACCGGAGCAGTTCTTC; CDR3 protein: CASSPQPEQFF
clone size: many; V gene: TRBV5-6; D gene: -; J gene: TRBJ2-7; CDR3 DNA: TGTGCCAGCAGGAACAGACTTGGCCGAACCTACGAGCAGTACTTC; CDR3 protein: CASRNRLGRTYEQYF
clone size: many; V gene: TRBV20-1; D gene: -; J gene: TRBJ1-5; CDR3 DNA: TGCAGTGCTAGGACAGGCGAAGGACAGCCCCAGCATTTT; CDR3 protein: CSARTGEGQPQHF
clone size: many; V gene: TRBV12-3/TRBV12-4; D gene: -; J gene: TRBJ2-3; CDR3 DNA: TGTGCCAGCAGCCCCGTAGGTCGAGATACGCAGTATTTT; CDR3 protein: CASSPVGRDTQYF
clone size: few; V gene: TRBV18; D gene: TRBD2; J gene: TRBJ2-1; CDR3 DNA: TGTGCCAGCTCACCAGTAGCGGGCCCGAGGAATGAGCAGTTCTTC; CDR3 protein: CASSPVAGPRNEQFF
clone size: many; V gene: TRBV6-1; D gene: TRBD1; J gene: TRBJ2-7; CDR3 DNA: TGTGCCAGCTCTCTCAGGGACAGGGGGAACTACGAGCAGTACTTC; CDR3 protein: CASSLRDRGNYEQYF
clone size: -; V gene: TRBV20-1; D gene: -; J gene: TRBJ2-7; CDR3 DNA: TGCAGTGCTAGAGTAGGTAACCCCCCTTACGAGCAGTACTTC; CDR3 protein: CSARVGNPPYEQYF
clone size: few; V gene: TRBV4-2; D gene: -; J gene: TRBJ2-2; CDR3 DNA: TGTGCCAGCAGCCAACCGGGCCTCCCGAACACCGGGGAGCTGTTTTTT; CDR3 protein: CASSQPGLPNTGELFF
clone size: few; V gene: TRBV27; D gene: -; J gene: TRBJ2-1; CDR3 DNA: TGTGCCAGCAGTCCCGGGATAGCGTCCTACAATGAGCAGTTCTTC; CDR3 protein: CASSPGIASYNEQFF
clone size: few; V gene: TRBV10-3; D gene: -; J gene: TRBJ2-7; CDR3 DNA: TGTGCCATCAGTGAGCGGTCTTCCTACGAGCAGTACTTC; CDR3 protein: CAISERSSYEQYF